The rows below give T cell receptor beta chains drawn from one sample of a study of technical replicates of blood from a handful of donors. The assay was immunoSEQ multiplex PCR, and TCRdb's table has in-frame clones only and misses some. The sample carries fewer than 90,000 clones, 85% to 95% recorded once. Sequencing was carried out using T cells isolated from PBMCs. Receptor source: a human donor in good health. CDR3s include the opening cysteine and the closing phenylalanine or tryptophan. D genes are given only for firm matches. Clone sizes are given selectively: once, few, many, or a class where the clone is expanded.

v_call	clone_size	j_call	d_call	cdr3_nt	cdr3_aa
TRBV2	.	TRBJ1-3	TRBD1	TGTGCCAGCAGTGACGGACAGGGTGGAAACACCATATATTTT	CASSDGQGGNTIYF
TRBV4-3	.	TRBJ2-7	.	TGCGCCAAGCCTCGGCTGCGGACCTACGAGCAGTACTTC	CAKPRLRTYEQYF
TRBV7-9	.	TRBJ2-7	.	TGTGCCTCCTCCCAGGCCAACTCCTACGAGCAGTACTTC	CASSQANSYEQYF
TRBV9	.	TRBJ1-2	TRBD1	TGTGCCAGCAGCACTAATAGACAGGGGGGCGACATTAGCGGCTACACCTTC	CASSTNRQGGDISGYTF
TRBV10-3	.	TRBJ2-7	.	TGTGCCATCAGGGGGGGGGCGGGAGTTTCTGACGAGCAGTACTTC	CAIRGGAGVSDEQYF
TRBV4-2	.	TRBJ2-2	.	TGTGCCAGCAGCCAACGGTTAACGAACACCGGGGAGCTGTTTTTT	CASSQRLTNTGELFF
TRBV15	once	TRBJ2-1	TRBD2	TGTGCCACCAGGAAGCGGGGAGGCCTCTACAATGAGCAGTTCTTC	CATRKRGGLYNEQFF
TRBV5-1	.	TRBJ2-7	.	TGCGCCAGCAGCTTGGAACAGGGAACTTACGAGCAGTACTTC	CASSLEQGTYEQYF
TRBV9	.	TRBJ2-7	TRBD1	TGTGCCAGCAGCCCAACAGGGGACGAGCAGTACTTC	CASSPTGDEQYF
TRBV7-2	.	TRBJ2-5	TRBD2	TGTGCCAGCAGCTCGGGACTAGCGGGAGAAGAGACCCAGTACTTC	CASSSGLAGEETQYF
TRBV5-4	.	TRBJ1-1	.	TGTGCCAGCAGCTGGGGGCAGGGAGGGATGACTGAAGCTTTCTTT	CASSWGQGGMTEAFF
TRBV7-7	.	TRBJ2-5	.	TGTGCTAGCAGCTTAGGGGGACTCCAAGAGACCCAGTACTTC	CASSLGGLQETQYF
TRBV27	.	TRBJ2-1	.	TGTGCCAGCAGGGTCCCTATTCACAATGAGCAGTTCTTC	CASRVPIHNEQFF
TRBV9	.	TRBJ1-1	.	TGTGCCAGCAGCGTAACCGGGACACTAGGGCAAGGGAACACTGAAGCTTTCTTT	CASSVTGTLGQGNTEAFF
TRBV4-3	.	TRBJ2-5	TRBD2	TGCGCCAGCAGCCAAGGGACTAGCGGGAGAACCGAGACCCAGTACTTC	CASSQGTSGRTETQYF
TRBV19	.	TRBJ1-1	.	TGTGCCAGTAGTATACAGGGGAGCACTGAAGCTTTCTTT	CASSIQGSTEAFF
TRBV7-2	.	TRBJ2-2	.	TGTGCCAGCAGCTTAGTCCCACCGACAATTACTTACACCGGGGAGCTGTTTTTT	CASSLVPPTITYTGELFF
TRBV7-9	.	TRBJ2-3	.	TGTGCCAGCAATTCAGTCACAGATACGCAGTATTTT	CASNSVTDTQYF
TRBV29-1	.	TRBJ2-7	.	TGCAGCGTTAGGCAGGGAATCTACGAGCAGTACTTC	CSVRQGIYEQYF
TRBV30	.	TRBJ1-5	TRBD1	TGTGCCTGGAGTGTCTCCGGACAGGGCCAAGGGCCCCAGCATTTT	CAWSVSGQGQGPQHF
TRBV15	.	TRBJ2-7	TRBD2	TGTGCCACCAGCAGAGCCCCAAAAACTAGCGGGGTCAGCTCCTACGAGCAGTACTTC	CATSRAPKTSGVSSYEQYF
TRBV4-1	.	TRBJ2-1	TRBD1	TGCGCCAGCAGCAGCGCGGACAGGGGGACGGGTGAGCAGTTCTTC	CASSSADRGTGEQFF
TRBV27	.	TRBJ2-4	.	TGTGCCAGCAGCCCCGGGACAACAAACATTCAGTACTTC	CASSPGTTNIQYF
TRBV28	.	TRBJ1-2	.	TGTGCCAGCAGTTTAACGTTGGGCGACGGCGACTATGGCTACACCTTC	CASSLTLGDGDYGYTF